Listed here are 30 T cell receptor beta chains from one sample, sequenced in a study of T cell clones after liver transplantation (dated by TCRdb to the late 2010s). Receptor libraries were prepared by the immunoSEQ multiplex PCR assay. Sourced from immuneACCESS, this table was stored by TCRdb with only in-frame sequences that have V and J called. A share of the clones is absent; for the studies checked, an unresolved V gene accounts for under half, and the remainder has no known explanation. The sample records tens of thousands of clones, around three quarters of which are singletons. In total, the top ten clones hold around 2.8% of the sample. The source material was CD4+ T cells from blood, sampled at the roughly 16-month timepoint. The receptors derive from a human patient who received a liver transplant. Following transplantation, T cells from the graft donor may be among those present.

This CDR3 reads CASSRTGGNYGYTF. CDR3 DNA: TGTGCCAGCAGTAGGACAGGGGGGAACTATGGCTACACCTTC. The J gene is TRBJ1-2, the V gene TRBV2; 10 bases line up with TRBD1. The CDR3 runs to 14 residues. CDR1 SNHLY and CDR2 FYNNEI come from the germline V gene. Germline trimming cut 5 bases from V and 2 bases from J; bases unmatched to any gene: 2. Using reference TRBV2 and TRBJ1-2 for the parts outside the CDR3, the full variable domain is EPEVTQTPSHQVTQMGQEVILRCVPISNHLYFYWYRQILGQKVEFLVSFYNNEISEKSEIFDDQFSVERPDGSNFTLKIRSTKLEDSAMYFCASSRTGGNYGYTFGSGTRLTVV.

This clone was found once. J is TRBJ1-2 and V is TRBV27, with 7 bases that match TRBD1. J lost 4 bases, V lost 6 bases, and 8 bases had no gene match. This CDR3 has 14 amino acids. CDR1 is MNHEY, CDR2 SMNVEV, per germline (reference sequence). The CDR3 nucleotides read TGTGCCAGCAGGCCCGACAGGGACCCCTATGGCTACACCTTC. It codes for CASRPDRDPYGYTF.

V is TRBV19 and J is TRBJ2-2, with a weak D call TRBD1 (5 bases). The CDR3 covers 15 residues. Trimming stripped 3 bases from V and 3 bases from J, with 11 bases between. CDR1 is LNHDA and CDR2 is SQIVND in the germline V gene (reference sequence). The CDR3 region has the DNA TGTGCCAGTAGTATTGACAGTCGCGACACCGGGGAGCTGTTTTTT. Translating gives CASSIDSRDTGELFF.

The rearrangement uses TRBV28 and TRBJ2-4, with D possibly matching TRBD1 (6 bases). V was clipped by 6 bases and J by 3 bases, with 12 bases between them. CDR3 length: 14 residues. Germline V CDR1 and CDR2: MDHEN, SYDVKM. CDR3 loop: CASSPTGYKNIQYF. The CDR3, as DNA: TGTGCCAGCAGCCCTACAGGGTACAAAAACATTCAGTACTTC.

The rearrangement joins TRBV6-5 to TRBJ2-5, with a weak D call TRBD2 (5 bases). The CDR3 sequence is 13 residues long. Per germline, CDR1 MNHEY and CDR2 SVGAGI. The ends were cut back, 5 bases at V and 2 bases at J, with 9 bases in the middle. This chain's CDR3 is CASSTDFQETQYF. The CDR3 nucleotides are TGTGCCAGCAGTACGGACTTTCAAGAGACCCAGTACTTC.

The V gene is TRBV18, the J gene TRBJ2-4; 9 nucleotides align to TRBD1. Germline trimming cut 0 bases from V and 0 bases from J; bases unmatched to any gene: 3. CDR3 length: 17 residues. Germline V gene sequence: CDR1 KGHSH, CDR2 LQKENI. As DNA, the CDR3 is TGTGCCAGCTCACCACCAGGGACAGGGCTAGCCAAAAACATTCAGTACTTC. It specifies CASSPPGTGLAKNIQYF.

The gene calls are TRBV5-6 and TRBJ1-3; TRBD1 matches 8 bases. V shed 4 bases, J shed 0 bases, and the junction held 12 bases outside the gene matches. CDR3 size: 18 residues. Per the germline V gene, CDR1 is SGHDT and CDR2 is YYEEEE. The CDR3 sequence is CASSPTTGTGTSGNTIYF. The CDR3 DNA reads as TGTGCCAGCAGCCCCACCACCGGGACAGGTACCTCTGGAAACACCATATATTTT.

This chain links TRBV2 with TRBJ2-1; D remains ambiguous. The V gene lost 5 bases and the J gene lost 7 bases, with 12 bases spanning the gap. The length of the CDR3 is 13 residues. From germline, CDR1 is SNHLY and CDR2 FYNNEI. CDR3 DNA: TGTGCCAGCAGTCGCCCAGCCGGGAATGAGCAGTTCTTC. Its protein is CASSRPAGNEQFF. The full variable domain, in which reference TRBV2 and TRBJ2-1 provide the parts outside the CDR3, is EPEVTQTPSHQVTQMGQEVILRCVPISNHLYFYWYRQILGQKVEFLVSFYNNEISEKSEIFDDQFSVERPDGSNFTLKIRSTKLEDSAMYFCASSRPAGNEQFFGPGTRLTVL.

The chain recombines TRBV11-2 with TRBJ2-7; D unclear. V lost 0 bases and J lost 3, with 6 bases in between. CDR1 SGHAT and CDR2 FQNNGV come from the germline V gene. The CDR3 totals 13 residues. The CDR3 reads CASSLDAGYEQYF. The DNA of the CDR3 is TGTGCCAGCAGCTTAGACGCCGGCTACGAGCAGTACTTC.

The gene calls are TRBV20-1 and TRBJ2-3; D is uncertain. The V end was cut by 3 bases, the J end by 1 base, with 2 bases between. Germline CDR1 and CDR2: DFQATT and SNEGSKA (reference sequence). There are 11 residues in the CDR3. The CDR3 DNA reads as TGCAGTGCTAGGGGCACAGATACGCAGTATTTT. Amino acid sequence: CSARGTDTQYF.

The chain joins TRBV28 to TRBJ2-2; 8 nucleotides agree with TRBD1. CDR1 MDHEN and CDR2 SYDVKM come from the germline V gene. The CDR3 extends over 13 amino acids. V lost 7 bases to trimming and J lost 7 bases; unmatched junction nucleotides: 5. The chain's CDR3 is CASTSGGYGELFF. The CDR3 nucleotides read TGTGCCAGCACATCAGGGGGCTACGGGGAGCTGTTTTTT.

The CDR3 DNA reads TGTGCCAGCAGTCTGACAGGGAATGAGCAGTTCTTC. As protein: CASSLTGNEQFF. The chain joins TRBV2 to TRBJ2-1, with 7 bases lining up with TRBD1. Trimming cost V 5 bases and J 7 bases; bases outside gene matches: 2. This CDR3 spans 12 amino acids. Germline values: CDR1 SNHLY, CDR2 FYNNEI.

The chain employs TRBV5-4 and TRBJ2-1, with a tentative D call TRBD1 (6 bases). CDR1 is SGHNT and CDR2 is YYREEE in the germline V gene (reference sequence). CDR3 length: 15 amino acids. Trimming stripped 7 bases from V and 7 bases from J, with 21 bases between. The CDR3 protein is CASEQGGGDYNEQFF. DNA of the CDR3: TGTGCCAGCGAACAGGGTGGTGGGGATTATAATGAGCAGTTCTTC.

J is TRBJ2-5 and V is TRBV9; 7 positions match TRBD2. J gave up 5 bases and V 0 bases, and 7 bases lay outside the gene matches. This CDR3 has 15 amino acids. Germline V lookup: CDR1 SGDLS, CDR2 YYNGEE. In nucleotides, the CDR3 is TGTGCCAGCAGCGTAGCACCGGGAGGACGGGAGACCCAGTACTTC. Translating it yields CASSVAPGGRETQYF. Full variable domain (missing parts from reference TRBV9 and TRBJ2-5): DSGVTQTPKHLITATGQRVTLRCSPRSGDLSVYWYQQSLDQGLQFLIQYYNGEERAKGNILERFSAQQFPDLHSELNLSSLELGDSALYFCASSVAPGGRETQYFGPGTRLLVL.

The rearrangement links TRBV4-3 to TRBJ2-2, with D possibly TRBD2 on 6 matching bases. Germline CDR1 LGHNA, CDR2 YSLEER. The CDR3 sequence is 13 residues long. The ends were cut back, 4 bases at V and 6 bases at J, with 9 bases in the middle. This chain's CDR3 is CASSLQRAGELFF. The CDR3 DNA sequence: TGCGCCAGCAGCCTCCAGCGGGCCGGGGAGCTGTTTTTT.

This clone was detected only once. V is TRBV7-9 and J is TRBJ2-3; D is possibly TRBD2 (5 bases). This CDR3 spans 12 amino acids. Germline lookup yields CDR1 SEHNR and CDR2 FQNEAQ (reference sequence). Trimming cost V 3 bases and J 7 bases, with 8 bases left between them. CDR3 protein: CASSFSGNTQYF. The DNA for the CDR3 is TGTGCCAGCAGCTTTTCCGGGAATACGCAGTATTTT.

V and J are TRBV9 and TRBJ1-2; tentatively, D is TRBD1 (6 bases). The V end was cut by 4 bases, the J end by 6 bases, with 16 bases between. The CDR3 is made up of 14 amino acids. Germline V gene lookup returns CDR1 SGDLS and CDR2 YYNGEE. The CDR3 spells CASSLRAGGNGYTF. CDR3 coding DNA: TGTGCCAGCAGCCTACGGGCCGGGGGCAATGGCTACACCTTC.

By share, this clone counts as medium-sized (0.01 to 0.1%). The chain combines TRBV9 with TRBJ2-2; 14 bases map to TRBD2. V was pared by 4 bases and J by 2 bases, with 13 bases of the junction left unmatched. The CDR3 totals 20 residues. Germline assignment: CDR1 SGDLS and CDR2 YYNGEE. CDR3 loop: CASSPAGGLAGDFNTGELFF. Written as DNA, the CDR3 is TGTGCCAGCAGCCCGGCGGGGGGACTAGCGGGAGACTTCAACACCGGGGAGCTGTTTTTT.

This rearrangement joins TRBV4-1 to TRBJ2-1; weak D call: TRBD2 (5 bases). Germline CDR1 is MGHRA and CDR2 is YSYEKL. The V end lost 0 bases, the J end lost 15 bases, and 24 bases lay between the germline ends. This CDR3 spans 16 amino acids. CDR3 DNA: TGCGCCAGCAGCCAAGATTATGGGTTCGAGGCAGCTCGGGGGTTCTTC. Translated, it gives CASSQDYGFEAARGFF.

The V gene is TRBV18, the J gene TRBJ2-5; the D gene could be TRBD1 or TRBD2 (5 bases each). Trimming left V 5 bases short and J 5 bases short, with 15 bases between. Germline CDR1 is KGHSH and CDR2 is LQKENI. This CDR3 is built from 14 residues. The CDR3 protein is CASSSRDVWETQYF. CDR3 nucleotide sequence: TGTGCCAGCTCATCCCGGGACGTTTGGGAGACCCAGTACTTC.

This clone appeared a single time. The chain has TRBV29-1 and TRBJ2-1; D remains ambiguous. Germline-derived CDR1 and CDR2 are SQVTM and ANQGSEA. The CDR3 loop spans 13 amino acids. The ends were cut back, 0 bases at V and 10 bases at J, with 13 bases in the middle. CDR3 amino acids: CSVEEAALGEQFF. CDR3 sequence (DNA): TGCAGCGTTGAAGAAGCAGCGCTTGGGGAGCAGTTCTTC.

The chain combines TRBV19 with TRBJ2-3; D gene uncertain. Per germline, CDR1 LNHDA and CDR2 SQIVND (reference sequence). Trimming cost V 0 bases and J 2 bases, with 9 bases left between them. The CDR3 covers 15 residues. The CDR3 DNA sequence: TGTGCCAGTAGTATAGACAGTATAGTCACAGATACGCAGTATTTT. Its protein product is CASSIDSIVTDTQYF.

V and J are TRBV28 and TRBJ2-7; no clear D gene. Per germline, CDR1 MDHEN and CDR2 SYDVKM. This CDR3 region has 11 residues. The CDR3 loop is CALGAPHEQYF. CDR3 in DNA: TGTGCTCTTGGAGCCCCGCACGAGCAGTACTTC. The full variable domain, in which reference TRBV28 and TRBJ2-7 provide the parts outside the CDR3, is DVKVTQSSRYLVKRTGEKVFLECVQDMDHENMFWYRQDPGLGLRLIYFSYDVKMKEKGDIPEGYSVSREKKERFSLILESASTNQTSMYLCALGAPHEQYFGPGTRLTVT.

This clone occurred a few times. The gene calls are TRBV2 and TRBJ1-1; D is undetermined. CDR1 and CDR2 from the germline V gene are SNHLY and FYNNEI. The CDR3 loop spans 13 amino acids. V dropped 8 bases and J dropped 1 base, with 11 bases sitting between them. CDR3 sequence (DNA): TGTGCCAGCCAGCGTCTAGCGAACACTGAAGCTTTCTTT. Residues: CASQRLANTEAFF.

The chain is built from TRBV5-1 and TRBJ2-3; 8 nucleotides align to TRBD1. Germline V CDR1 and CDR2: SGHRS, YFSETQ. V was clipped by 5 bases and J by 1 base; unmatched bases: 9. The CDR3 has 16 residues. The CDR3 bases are TGCGCCAGCAGGGAATCCGGGACAGGAGGCACAGATACGCAGTATTTT. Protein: CASRESGTGGTDTQYF.

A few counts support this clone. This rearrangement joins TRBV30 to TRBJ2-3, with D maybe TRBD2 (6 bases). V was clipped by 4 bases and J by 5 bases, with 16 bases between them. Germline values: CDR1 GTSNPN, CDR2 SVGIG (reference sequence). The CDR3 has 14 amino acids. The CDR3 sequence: CAWILRGDRDTQYF. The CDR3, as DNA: TGTGCCTGGATCCTACGCGGGGACCGAGATACGCAGTATTTT.

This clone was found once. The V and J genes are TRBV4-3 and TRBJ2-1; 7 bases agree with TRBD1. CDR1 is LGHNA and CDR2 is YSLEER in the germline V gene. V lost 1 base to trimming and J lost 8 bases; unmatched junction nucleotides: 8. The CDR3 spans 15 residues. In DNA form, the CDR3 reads TGCGCCAGCAGCCAAGGGGCTCAAGGGGGCGATGAGCAGTTCTTC. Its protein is CASSQGAQGGDEQFF.

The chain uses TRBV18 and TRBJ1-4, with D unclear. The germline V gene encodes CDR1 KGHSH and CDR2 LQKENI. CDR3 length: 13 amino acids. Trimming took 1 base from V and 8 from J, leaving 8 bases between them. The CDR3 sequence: CASSPLPAEKLFF. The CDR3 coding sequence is TGTGCCAGCTCACCACTGCCTGCGGAAAAACTGTTTTTT. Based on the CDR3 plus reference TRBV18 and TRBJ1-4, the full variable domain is NAGVMQNPRHLVRRRGQEARLRCSPMKGHSHVYWYRQLPEEGLKFMVYLQKENIIDESGMPKERFSAEFPKEGPSILRIQQVVRGDSAAYFCASSPLPAEKLFFGSGTQLSVL.

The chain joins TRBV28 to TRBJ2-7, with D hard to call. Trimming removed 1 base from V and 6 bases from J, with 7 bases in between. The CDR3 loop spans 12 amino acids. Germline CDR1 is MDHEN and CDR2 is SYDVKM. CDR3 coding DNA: TGTGCCAGCAGTTTATCAGTGACCGAGCAGTACTTC. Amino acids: CASSLSVTEQYF.

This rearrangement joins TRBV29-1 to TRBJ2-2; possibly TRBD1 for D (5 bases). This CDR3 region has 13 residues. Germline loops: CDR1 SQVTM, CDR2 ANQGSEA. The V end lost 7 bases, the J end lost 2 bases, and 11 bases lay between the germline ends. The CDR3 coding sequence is TGCAGCGCCCAGACAGCAAACACCGGGGAGCTGTTTTTT. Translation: CSAQTANTGELFF.